This T cell receptor beta chain was retrieved from a study of CD8 T cells in ankylosing spondylitis. Study results and caveats: The study identified a TCR beta motif of under ten highly homologous variants that appeared characteristic of ankylosing spondylitis blood. Significant enrichment of disease-linked clones was reportedly seen in matched ankylosing spondylitis synovial fluid.

In regard to this clonotype: Its cognate antigen is unknown.

The germline V and J ends were trimmed by 7 bases and 3 bases, with 13 bases remaining between them. The CDR3 covers 14 residues. TCRdb re-called the 5' RACE reads through MiXCR, storing one row per CDR3 protein. The table lists about 150,000 distinct CDR3 sequences, 25% to 35% of them singletons, with about 5.5% in the top ten. The clonotype originates from a male donor with ankylosing spondylitis. J is TRBJ1-5 and V is TRBV12-3 or TRBV12-4; D is possibly TRBD1 (5 bases). The material sequenced was synovial fluid, either unsorted or a sorted T cell fraction (not recorded which). The CDR3 loop reads CASMGTKPNQPQHF. DNA for the CDR3: TGTGCCAGCATGGGGACCAAGCCCAATCAGCCCCAGCATTTT.